These 8 T cell receptor beta chains were all obtained from the same sample, sequenced in a study of CD8 T cells in Susac syndrome. Reverse transcription of roughly 0.45 to 1 ug RNA was performed with random hexamers. TCRdb independently ran MiXCR on the immunoSEQ multiplex PCR reads; one entry per CDR3 protein. This sample carries approximately 200,000 distinct CDR3 sequences, about 95% of them seen once, and the ten largest clones take approximately 0.093%. Sequencing was performed on CD4+ T cells from PBMCs. These receptors came from a human donor with multiple sclerosis.

The V gene is TRBV5-1, the J gene TRBJ2-1; possibly TRBD1 for D (5 bases). Germline V gives CDR1 SGHRS, CDR2 YFSETQ. V was shortened by 2 bases and J by 9 bases, with 18 bases between the two germline ends. The CDR3 totals 15 residues. In DNA form, the CDR3 reads TGCGCCAGCAGCTTTGGGGCGACCTTGGACCGTGAGCAGTTCTTC. Encoded protein: CASSFGATLDREQFF.

This sequence joins TRBV12-5 and TRBJ2-4; TRBD2 agrees at 8 bases. Germline CDR1 and CDR2: LGHNT and FRNRAP. J lost 8 bases, V lost 1 base, and 1 base had no gene match. The CDR3 runs to 13 residues. CDR3 coding DNA: TGTGCTAGTGGTTTGGCCGGGAGGGACATTCAGTACTTC. Encoded protein: CASGLAGRDIQYF. The whole variable domain, filled in from reference TRBV12-5 and TRBJ2-4, reads DARVTQTPRHKVTEMGQEVTMRCQPILGHNTVFWYRQTMMQGLELLAYFRNRAPLDDSGMPKDRFSAEMPDATLATLKIQPSEPRDSAVYFCASGLAGRDIQYFGAGTRLSVL.

The chain is built from TRBV23-1 and TRBJ2-7, with TRBD1 as a possible D gene (5 bases). TRBV23-1 is placed among ORFs of uncertain function. V gave up 2 bases and J gave up 1 base, with 12 bases separating them. The CDR3 runs 15 residues. The CDR3 nucleotides are TGCGCCAGCAGTCAACTTGGCAGGGTTTCCTACGAGCAGTACTTC. It translates to CASSQLGRVSYEQYF.

V usage is TRBV4-2 and J usage is TRBJ2-5; perhaps TRBD2 as D (6 bases). The V gene's germline CDR1 is LGHNA and CDR2 YNFKEQ. Trimming shortened V by 3 bases and J by 5 bases, and 16 bases separated the two germline ends. The CDR3 loop spans 15 amino acids. CDR3 sequence (DNA): TGTGCCAGCAGCCAGGAGGGGTCCCGGGTGGAGACCCAGTACTTC. It specifies CASSQEGSRVETQYF.

This clonotype was observed once. The chain recombines TRBV20-1 with TRBJ1-5; D call uncertain. V gave up 2 bases and J gave up 3 bases, with 5 bases separating them. This CDR3 has 12 residues. Per the germline V gene, CDR1 is DFQATT and CDR2 is SNEGSKA (reference sequence). This chain's CDR3 is CSARKSNQPQHF. As DNA, the CDR3 is TGCAGTGCTAGAAAATCCAATCAGCCCCAGCATTTT.

The rearrangement links TRBV19 to TRBJ2-2, with D possibly matching TRBD1 (5 bases). The germline V gene has CDR1 LNHDA and CDR2 SQIVND (reference sequence). The V end was cut by 6 bases, the J end by 7 bases, with 15 bases between. There are 14 residues in the CDR3. Here the CDR3 DNA reads TGTGCCAGTAGACGCCGGCAGGGCATCGGGGAGCTGTTTTTT. Translation: CASRRRQGIGELFF.

CDR3 residues: CSAYWADTQYF. CDR3 DNA sequence: TGCAGCGCCTATTGGGCAGATACGCAGTATTTT. J is TRBJ2-3 and V is TRBV20-1; D not resolved. The CDR3 consists of 11 residues. From germline, CDR1 is DFQATT and CDR2 SNEGSKA (reference sequence).

The DNA of the CDR3 is TGTGCCAGCTCCGGACAGGGCGGAGGCTACACCTTC. Encoded protein: CASSGQGGGYTF. This chain links TRBV25-1 with TRBJ1-2; 8 bases align to TRBD1. CDR1 and CDR2 (germline): MGHDK, SYGVNS. The junction had 7 bases not matched to a gene; V was cut back by 8 bases and J by 8 bases. The CDR3 has 12 residues.